Each of the 29 T cell receptor beta chains below was sequenced from the same sample in a study of OX40 agonist ivuxolimab in advanced cancers. Using immunoSEQ multiplex PCR, the repertoire was profiled, and TCRdb retains in-frame clones only, with some absent. The sample shows about 31,000 clones, roughly 86% of them seen only once. This sample comprised CD4+ or CD8+ T cells sorted from blood, obtained in a trial of the OX40 agonist ivuxolimab. These receptors originate from an adult with an advanced solid tumor such as melanoma, head and neck, liver or kidney cancer.

The chain joins TRBV2 to TRBJ1-2; no reliable D call. CDR3 size: 14 residues. The ends were cut back, 2 bases at V and 0 bases at J, with 7 bases in the middle. CDR1 SNHLY and CDR2 FYNNEI come from the germline V gene. The CDR3 coding sequence is TGTGCCAGCAGTGAAAGGGCAGCTAACTATGGCTACACCTTC. It is translated as CASSERAANYGYTF. Looking up the rest from reference TRBV2 and TRBJ1-2 gives the full variable domain: EPEVTQTPSHQVTQMGQEVILRCVPISNHLYFYWYRQILGQKVEFLVSFYNNEISEKSEIFDDQFSVERPDGSNFTLKIRSTKLEDSAMYFCASSERAANYGYTFGSGTRLTVV.

The genes are TRBV6-6 and TRBJ2-5; either TRBD1 or TRBD2 may fit D (5 bases each). CDR3 size: 15 residues. Trimming shortened V by 7 bases and J by 5 bases, and 20 bases separated the two germline ends. Per germline, CDR1 MNHNY and CDR2 SVGAGI (reference sequence). CDR3 amino acids: CASTQGTPSQETQYF. CDR3 nucleotides: TGTGCCAGCACTCAAGGGACCCCCAGTCAGGAGACCCAGTACTTC.

This chain links TRBV6-7 with TRBJ1-5; 7 bases map to TRBD1. TRBV6-7 is identified as an open reading frame with a role that is uncertain. The CDR3 totals 14 residues. The V gene end was trimmed by 6 bases and the J gene end by 4 bases; junction bases not matched to a gene: 6. The CDR3 protein is CASSPGQKNQPQHF. The DNA of the CDR3 is TGTGCCAGCAGCCCGGGACAGAAGAATCAGCCCCAGCATTTT.

This clone was detected only once. The chain uses TRBV18 and TRBJ1-3, with D tentatively TRBD1 (5 bases). Trimming left V 2 bases short and J 1 base short, with 12 bases between. This CDR3 has 16 amino acids. CDR1 is KGHSH, CDR2 LQKENI, per germline. The CDR3 DNA reads TGTGCCAGCTCACCAGCGGGGGGTCTATCTGGAAACACCATATATTTT. Translating it yields CASSPAGGLSGNTIYF.

The chain combines TRBV19 with TRBJ2-7; D uncertain. V was pared by 1 base and J by 0 bases, with 7 bases between. There are 14 residues in the CDR3. The germline V gene encodes CDR1 LNHDA and CDR2 SQIVND (reference sequence). CDR3 loop: CASSIVGSSYEQYF. The CDR3 DNA is TGTGCCAGTAGTATAGTAGGCAGCTCCTACGAGCAGTACTTC.

This chain connects TRBV7-9 to TRBJ2-1; D is unresolved. The CDR3 totals 13 residues. The germline V gene encodes CDR1 SEHNR and CDR2 FQNEAQ (reference sequence). Trimming took 5 bases from V and 5 from J, leaving 10 bases between them. CDR3 in DNA: TGTGCCAGCAGCCAATCGACAAACAATGAGCAGTTCTTC. This translates into CASSQSTNNEQFF.

For the CDR3, the DNA is TGTGCCAGCTCACCGGAGCGGGGCTCCTACAATGAGCAGTTCTTC. This codes for CASSPERGSYNEQFF. The chain uses TRBV18 and TRBJ2-1, with 7 bases that match TRBD2. CDR3 size: 15 residues. Germline V gene data show CDR1 as KGHSH and CDR2 as LQKENI. Trimming removed 3 bases from V and 0 bases from J; junction bases left unmatched: 2.

The V and J genes are TRBV19 and TRBJ2-3; perhaps TRBD2 as D (5 bases). Trimming left V 4 bases short and J 0 bases short, with 14 bases between. Germline V gene data show CDR1 as LNHDA and CDR2 as SQIVND (reference sequence). The CDR3 covers 16 residues. The DNA for the CDR3 is TGTGCCAGTAGTAGACGGGATACCTCTAGCACAGATACGCAGTATTTT. Protein: CASSRRDTSSTDTQYF. Looking up the rest from reference TRBV19 and TRBJ2-3 gives the full variable domain: DGGITQSPKYLFRKEGQNVTLSCEQNLNHDAMYWYRQDPGQGLRLIYYSQIVNDFQKGDIAEGYSVSREKKESFPLTVTSAQKNPTAFYLCASSRRDTSSTDTQYFGPGTRLTVL.

The chain has TRBV28 and TRBJ2-3, with D tentatively TRBD2 (6 bases). Germline V gives CDR1 MDHEN, CDR2 SYDVKM. Trimming stripped 2 bases from V and 4 bases from J, with 7 bases between. This CDR3 spans 13 amino acids. Written as DNA, the CDR3 is TGTGCCAGCAGTTTAGGAGGGTCAGATACGCAGTATTTT. Translation: CASSLGGSDTQYF. Using reference TRBV28 and TRBJ2-3 for the parts outside the CDR3, the full variable domain is DVKVTQSSRYLVKRTGEKVFLECVQDMDHENMFWYRQDPGLGLRLIYFSYDVKMKEKGDIPEGYSVSREKKERFSLILESASTNQTSMYLCASSLGGSDTQYFGPGTRLTVL.

This clone was seen a single time. The chain employs TRBV5-4 and TRBJ2-5; a weak D match, TRBD2 (5 bases). CDR3 length: 16 amino acids. Germline assignment: CDR1 SGHNT and CDR2 YYREEE (reference sequence). Trimming cost V 0 bases and J 2 bases, with 14 bases left between them. CDR3 in DNA: TGTGCCAGCAGCTTGGGGGCTCCGGGAACACAAGAGACCCAGTACTTC. It specifies CASSLGAPGTQETQYF.

The chain carries TRBV28 and TRBJ2-7; weak D call: TRBD1 (6 bases). Germline CDR1 reads MDHEN; CDR2 reads SYDVKM. The CDR3 spans 14 residues. V was shortened by 2 bases and J by 3 bases, with 11 bases between the two germline ends. CDR3: CASSLESRGYEQYF. CDR3 nucleotide sequence: TGTGCCAGCAGTTTAGAGTCCAGGGGCTACGAGCAGTACTTC.

The rearrangement joins TRBV7-9 to TRBJ2-2, with D perhaps matching TRBD2 (7 bases). Germline lookup yields CDR1 SEHNR and CDR2 FQNEAQ (reference sequence). Trimming shortened V by 5 bases and J by 2 bases, and 15 bases separated the two germline ends. The CDR3 length is 16 residues. The DNA for the CDR3 is TGTGCCAGCAGCCAAGCGGGACAATCAAACACCGGGGAGCTGTTTTTT. The encoded protein is CASSQAGQSNTGELFF.

This clone was picked up a small number of times. The chain employs TRBV2 and TRBJ1-1; possibly TRBD1 for D (5 bases). CDR1 and CDR2 from the germline V gene are SNHLY and FYNNEI. V lost 5 bases and J 1 base, leaving 14 bases between the germline ends. This CDR3 has 15 amino acids. The CDR3 DNA sequence: TGTGCCAGCAGTCTCCGGGACGGTTGGAACACTGAAGCTTTCTTT. Amino acids: CASSLRDGWNTEAFF.

The genes are TRBV14 and TRBJ2-7; TRBD2 agrees at 7 bases. The CDR3 contains 18 residues. Per germline, CDR1 SGHDN and CDR2 FVKESK. V was pared by 3 bases and J by 7 bases, with 21 bases of the junction left unmatched. The CDR3, as DNA: TGTGCCAGCAGCCACCCCTTGGGGGGGGAAATACTACATGGGGAGCAGTACTTC. Encoded protein: CASSHPLGGEILHGEQYF.

The V gene is TRBV11-1, the J gene TRBJ2-1; tentatively, D is TRBD1 or TRBD2 (5 bases each). The CDR3 covers 16 residues. Germline CDR1 reads SGHAT; CDR2 reads FQDESV (reference sequence). V was shortened by 1 base and J by 0 bases, with 10 bases between the two germline ends. The CDR3 loop is CASSLGSDSSYNEQFF. CDR3 nucleotide sequence: TGTGCCAGCAGCTTAGGTAGCGACAGCTCCTACAATGAGCAGTTCTTC.

The V and J genes are TRBV6-1 and TRBJ2-7; no definite D call. Germline CDR1 MNHNS, CDR2 SASEGT. The germline V and J ends were trimmed by 4 bases and 0 bases, with 10 bases remaining between them. This CDR3 region has 14 residues. The CDR3 protein is CASSAGLGSYEQYF. CDR3 DNA: TGTGCCAGCAGTGCGGGCCTGGGCTCCTACGAGCAGTACTTC.

This chain joins TRBV19 and TRBJ2-7, with D uncertain. Germline V gene data show CDR1 as LNHDA and CDR2 as SQIVND (reference sequence). This CDR3 is 14 amino acids long. Trimming took 3 bases from V and 6 from J, leaving 15 bases between them. The CDR3 sequence: CASSMVGRAVEQYF. CDR3 in DNA: TGTGCCAGTAGTATGGTAGGGCGCGCCGTCGAGCAGTACTTC.

This clone was seen just once. V is TRBV5-1 and J is TRBJ2-7; 7 nucleotides align to TRBD1. With 3 bases clipped from V and 1 base from J, the junction kept 4 bases outside the gene matches. CDR1 and CDR2 from the germline V gene are SGHRS and YFSETQ. This CDR3 region has 14 residues. Here the CDR3 DNA reads TGCGCCAGCAGCTCTGGGGACAGATCCTACGAGCAGTACTTC. It codes for CASSSGDRSYEQYF.

V usage is TRBV18 and J usage is TRBJ2-1, with D perhaps given as TRBD1 or TRBD2 (5 bases each). The germline CDR1 and CDR2 sequences are KGHSH and LQKENI. This CDR3 comprises 15 residues. V was pared by 6 bases and J by 9 bases, with 21 bases between. The CDR3 DNA reads TGTGCCAGCTCCCCCGGGGCAGCCTTCTATACTGAGCAGTTCTTC. It encodes CASSPGAAFYTEQFF.

This clone was picked up one time. This chain links TRBV5-5 with TRBJ2-7; tentative D call: TRBD2 (6 bases). CDR3 size: 14 residues. CDR1 is SGHKS, CDR2 YYEKEE, per germline (reference sequence). Trimming cost V 2 bases and J 3 bases, with 12 bases left between them. The CDR3 DNA sequence: TGTGCCAGCAGCTTTAATGCGGGGATCTACGAGCAGTACTTC. Its protein product is CASSFNAGIYEQYF.

This rearrangement joins TRBV5-6 to TRBJ1-2, with unresolved D. This CDR3 comprises 16 residues. V lost 0 bases and J 8 bases, leaving 20 bases between the germline ends. Germline V gene lookup returns CDR1 SGHDT and CDR2 YYEEEE. CDR3 in amino acids: CASSLGLTRTPAGYTF. For the CDR3, the DNA is TGTGCCAGCAGCTTGGGCCTGACCCGGACCCCCGCCGGCTACACCTTC.

V gene TRBV6-5 combines with J gene TRBJ2-1; D call uncertain. The CDR3 totals 16 residues. Germline loops: CDR1 MNHEY, CDR2 SVGAGI. Trimming stripped 4 bases from V and 7 bases from J, with 20 bases between. The DNA for the CDR3 is TGTGCCAGCAGTTCTCAGCGAGATGGGATACGGAATGAGCAGTTCTTC. Translated: CASSSQRDGIRNEQFF.

J is TRBJ2-2 and V is TRBV4-2, with a weak D call TRBD1 (6 bases). V was shortened by 1 base and J by 4 bases, with 19 bases between the two germline ends. This CDR3 spans 18 amino acids. Germline V CDR1 and CDR2: LGHNA, YNFKEQ. The CDR3 DNA sequence: TGTGCCAGCAGCCAAGGCATTACAGGGATTGGGGTCACCGGGGAGCTGTTTTTT. Translated, it gives CASSQGITGIGVTGELFF.

This chain links TRBV29-1 with TRBJ2-7; TRBD2 matches at 11 bases. CDR1 and CDR2 (germline): SQVTM, ANQGSEA. The CDR3 is 13 residues long. CDR3 DNA: TGCGCAACCGGGACTAGCGGTAACTACGAGCAGTACTTC. Its translation: CATGTSGNYEQYF.

The gene calls are TRBV10-1 and TRBJ2-1; possibly TRBD1 for D (6 bases). The CDR3 is 14 amino acids. The V gene lost 10 bases and the J gene lost 0 bases, with 13 bases spanning the gap. CDR1 and CDR2 (germline): WNHNN, SYGVQD (reference sequence). Here the CDR3 reads CAMRQDSSYNEQFF. The CDR3 DNA follows: TGCGCCATGCGACAGGACAGCTCCTACAATGAGCAGTTCTTC.

The rearrangement uses TRBV7-9 and TRBJ1-2; no clear D gene. Germline CDR1 reads SEHNR; CDR2 reads FQNEAQ (reference sequence). V lost 3 bases to trimming and J lost 0 bases, with 5 bases between them. CDR3 length: 13 residues. CDR3 protein: CASSLVPNYGYTF. Written as DNA, the CDR3 is TGTGCCAGCAGCTTGGTTCCTAACTATGGCTACACCTTC.

This clone came up a few times. For the CDR3, the DNA is TGTGCCATCAGAACCGGGACAGGGAACACTGAAGCTTTCTTT. This encodes CAIRTGTGNTEAFF. The chain uses TRBV10-3 and TRBJ1-1, with 8 bases lining up with TRBD1. V was pared by 6 bases and J by 1 base, with 4 bases of the junction left unmatched. Looked up from germline, CDR1 is ENHRY and CDR2 is SYGVKD. The CDR3 length is 14 residues.

The chain has TRBV6-6 and TRBJ1-5; D call uncertain. The CDR3 runs 15 residues. The V gene lost 0 bases and the J gene lost 1 base, with 7 bases spanning the gap. Per the germline V gene, CDR1 is MNHNY and CDR2 is SVGAGI (reference sequence). Here the CDR3 reads CASSYSMGSNQPQHF. The CDR3, as DNA: TGTGCCAGCAGTTACTCGATGGGAAGCAATCAGCCCCAGCATTTT.

The chain has TRBV5-1 and TRBJ1-1; D is unclear. With 4 bases removed from V and 0 bases from J, the gap between germline ends came to 7 bases. This CDR3 has 13 residues. Germline V gene data show CDR1 as SGHRS and CDR2 as YFSETQ. CDR3 DNA sequence: TGCGCCAGCAGCACGACGGTGAACACTGAAGCTTTCTTT. It codes for CASSTTVNTEAFF.